This T cell receptor (beta chain) was recovered during a study of naive and memory T cell subsets (dated by TCRdb to 2017 to 2019). Context from the whole study: An open-source, UMI-based TCR alpha and beta sequencing pipeline was applied to sorted naive and memory peripheral blood T cell subsets. Complete agreement was observed between the functional CMV T cell responses and the IgG serology results. RNA was DNase-treated and reverse transcribed with TCR constant-region primers, mostly using SuperScript III.

What the authors observed across the whole study: Gini index rose and Shannon and inverse Simpson diversity fell from naive through CM, EM and EMRA in both CD4 and CD8 cells. The abundance of TCRs followed a power law with an exponent that differed between naive and memory subsets yet stayed consistent across the three individuals. After error correction, only a single occurrence was seen for over 90% of naive TCR sequences, so much steeper abundance distributions were produced than in memory subsets. The repertoire findings for the naive and memory subsets could not be validated against a ground truth because none was available. A clonotype was defined as a single alpha or beta chain sequence rather than as a paired alpha/beta receptor. RNA-based TCR counts may be influenced by expression changes linked to T cell activation and differentiation.

The library was made by UMI-ligation and nested PCR. To cover both TRBC1 and TRBC2, the beta constant-region primer consisted of an equimolar mix of two oligonucleotides. T4 RNA ligase 1 ligated a single-stranded oligonucleotide carrying the SP2 primer and a 12-nucleotide UMI to the cDNA 3' end. The ligated cDNA went through four rounds of PCR with nested alpha and beta constant-region primers together with the SP2 primer. The ligation reaction was incubated at 16°C for about 19-24 hours. PCR2 was usually performed as a SYBR Green qPCR and halted at a preset threshold so that over-amplification would not occur. Every purification after the first one was done using Agencourt AMPure XP magnetic beads. Library quantification was done by Qubit, followed by a TapeStation check on which the main peak was expected at around 650 bp. Pooled libraries were sequenced on an Illumina MiSeq with v2 2x251 paired-end kits, typically giving roughly 0.85-2.2 million reads per sample. Each sample library was pooled at about 4.4 nM, and roughly 4.5-7% PhiX was included to improve cluster recognition. From the authors' description of their analysis: Using tag matching that tolerated one base-pair mismatch, Decombinator assigned V and J genes to FASTQ reads that had been processed by Demultiplexor. Collapsinator relied on UMIs to fix sequencing errors as well as frequency errors caused by PCR heterogeneity. TCRs were translated and CDR3s were extracted from the conserved cysteine to the FGXG phenylalanine by CDR3Translator, with non-productive sequences being flagged. Gini, Shannon entropy and inverse Simpson indices were calculated on repertoires that had been subsampled to equal numbers of UMI-defined TCRs. Power-law fits to clonotype abundance distributions were performed by maximum likelihood within the linear range. For one naive CD8 sample, the pipeline and MIGEC produced similar UMI counts, unique TCR numbers and clonal distributions. A set of 6,000 to 8,000 CMV-associated CDR3 sequences, compiled from VDJdb and a published dataset, was used to search the repertoires. Through fastp at Q25 and MiXCR, TCRdb rebuilt clones from the public reads, retaining in-frame beta chains. Every CDR3 protein is listed once, alongside the most common genes and DNA of its rows. TCRdb, not the authors, supplied the V and J calls. This sample gives 70,000 to 95,000 distinct CDR3 sequences in total; about 7% of them show up just once. Roughly 1.6% of the sample goes to the ten largest clones.

The germline ends are 5 bases apart after V is trimmed by 0 bases and J by 4 bases. The CDR3 starts with the cysteine, ends with the phenylalanine, and has 13 residues. This entry keeps only the CDR3 DNA: 39 bases, framed from base 1. Via the germline V gene, CDR1 is LGHNA and CDR2 YNFKEQ. From the second PCR step on, the TCR alpha and beta chain libraries were amplified in separate reactions. CMV status of each donor was established by measuring IFNgamma production from CD4+ T cells after fresh PBMCs were stimulated overnight with CMV viral lysate. CD4 T cells were positively selected using Miltenyi beads, after which CD8 T cells were positively selected from the CD4-negative fraction. After staining for CD3, CD4, CD8, CD45RA, CD27 and a live/dead dye, cells were sorted on a BD Aria II into four subsets based on CD45RA and CD27. Blood came from three healthy volunteers, each fractionated into CD4 and CD8 T cells and then into four differentiation subsets. Approximately 0.11 L of peripheral blood was drawn per donor, and PBMC were isolated by Ficoll-Paque PLUS density-gradient centrifugation. The sorted cells were lysed in RLT buffer, after which RNA was extracted using a Qiagen RNeasy kit and kept at -80 degrees C.

This clonotype was seen many times. Its antigen target is currently unknown. No clone much larger than this one lies a single base away; base qualities are absent. The V gene is TRBV4-2 and the J gene is TRBJ2-3; there is no confident call for the D gene. The sequencing sample was made of central memory CD4+ T cells from blood. Taken with the paper, the label for cell subset or site translates to: central memory, CD45RA- CD27+. This clonotype originated in a human donor in good health. In nucleotide form, the sequence is TGTGCCAGCAGCCAAGATCAACCAGATACGCAGTATTTT. This is translated as CASSQDQPDTQYF.